Shown below are 30 T cell receptor beta chains from a single sample sequenced in a study of blood T cell repertoires in COVID-19. The method was immunoSEQ multiplex PCR; TCRdb's version includes in-frame clones alone and lacks a portion of them. Counted here are roughly 92,000 clones, over 80% occurring once; the ten biggest clones make up roughly a third. The sample taken for sequencing was peripheral blood. Receptors originate from a woman of 80 years or more with active or convalescent COVID-19.

The gene calls are TRBV28 and TRBJ2-3, with a possible D match to TRBD1 (5 bases). The CDR3 is made up of 15 amino acids. CDR1 and CDR2 (germline): MDHEN, SYDVKM. V lost 6 bases to trimming and J lost 6 bases, with 19 bases between them. The CDR3 nucleotides read TGTGCCAGCAGCCCCTTGGGCCAGGGATTGGATACGCAGTATTTT. Protein product: CASSPLGQGLDTQYF.

This sequence joins TRBV7-3 and TRBJ2-3, with a tentative D call TRBD1 (6 bases). CDR1 SGHTA and CDR2 FQGTGA come from the germline V gene. Trimming removed 5 bases at V and 8 bases at J, with 11 bases between. This CDR3 has 12 amino acids. CDR3 residues: CASSTQGSTQYF. The CDR3 DNA follows: TGTGCCAGCAGCACACAGGGCTCTACGCAGTATTTT.

The chain links TRBV19 to TRBJ2-1; the match to TRBD2 covers 9 bases. This CDR3 contains 14 residues. Trimming took 5 bases from V and 2 from J; bases not matched to a gene: 1. The germline gives CDR1 LNHDA, CDR2 SQIVND (reference sequence). CDR3 nucleotide sequence: TGTGCCAGTAGTGCGGGAGGGACCTACAATGAGCAGTTCTTC. Translating it yields CASSAGGTYNEQFF.

This chain connects TRBV4-2 to TRBJ1-4, with D possibly TRBD1 on 6 matching bases. Between the trimmed V and J ends, which lost 0 bases and 9 bases, there was a span of 20 bases. The CDR3 has 17 amino acids. Per the germline V gene, CDR1 is LGHNA and CDR2 is YNFKEQ. CDR3: CASSQESLGAASQKLFF. The CDR3 nucleotides are TGTGCCAGCAGCCAAGAGTCCCTGGGGGCTGCTTCCCAAAAACTGTTTTTT.

The J gene is TRBJ1-2, the V gene TRBV23-1; TRBD1 is a possible D gene (5 bases). TRBV23-1 is filed as an ORF, its function uncertain. V lost 1 base, J lost 5 bases, and 20 bases lay in between. The CDR3 is 17 residues long. The CDR3 bases are TGCGCCAGCAGTCAATTCCCGGCAGGGCCCCATCCGTATGGCTACACCTTC. Translation gives CASSQFPAGPHPYGYTF.

This clone was counted a single time. The chain joins TRBV4-1 to TRBJ2-7; 9 bases map to TRBD2. The ends lost 0 bases at V and 1 base at J; junction bases unmatched: 7. The CDR3 runs to 17 residues. Germline V gene sequence: CDR1 MGHRA, CDR2 YSYEKL. The CDR3 coding sequence is TGCGCCAGCAGCCAAGAAACAGGACTAGCGTATTCCTACGAGCAGTACTTC. It encodes CASSQETGLAYSYEQYF.

This chain uses TRBV7-2 with TRBJ1-1, with no clear D. Trimming removed 3 bases at V and 1 base at J, with 6 bases between. CDR1 and CDR2 (germline): SGHTA, FQGNSA. CDR3 length equals 13 residues. CDR3 in DNA: TGTGCCAGCAGCTTGGGGAGGAACACTGAAGCTTTCTTT. Its protein is CASSLGRNTEAFF.

In DNA form, the CDR3 reads TGTGCCAGCAGTCAGGACACAAACACTGAAGCTTTCTTT. Protein sequence: CASSQDTNTEAFF. This chain connects TRBV7-9 to TRBJ1-1, with D maybe TRBD1 (5 bases). The CDR3 covers 13 residues. Trimming stripped 6 bases from V and 2 bases from J, with 10 bases between. CDR1 and CDR2 (germline): SEHNR, FQNEAQ (reference sequence).

This chain links TRBV7-9 with TRBJ2-3; D gene ambiguous. The V and J ends lost 4 bases and 6 bases respectively, with 5 bases between them. In germline, CDR1 is SEHNR, CDR2 FQNEAQ (reference sequence). There are 11 residues in the CDR3. The CDR3: CASSWQDTQYF. The DNA for the CDR3 is TGTGCCAGCAGCTGGCAGGATACGCAGTATTTT.

This clone occurred once. The J gene is TRBJ1-4, the V gene TRBV7-2; D might be TRBD1 (5 bases). Trimming shortened V by 4 bases and J by 7 bases, and 19 bases separated the two germline ends. Germline loops: CDR1 SGHTA, CDR2 FQGNSA. This CDR3 is built from 16 residues. The CDR3 region is CASSSGANLRGEKLFF. CDR3 nucleotide sequence: TGTGCCAGCAGCTCCGGGGCCAACCTGCGGGGTGAAAAACTGTTTTTT.

Regarding this clone: The junction departs from germline at one end; a sequencing error may be responsible. The genes are TRBV4-1 and TRBJ1-5; TRBD1 is a possible D gene (5 bases). The CDR3 covers 17 residues. Germline V gene sequence: CDR1 MGHRA, CDR2 YSYEKL. The CDR3 bases are TGCGCCAGCAGCCAAGTAGATATGGGACTCTCGGTTCAGCTCCAGCATTTT. Residues: CASSQVDMGLSVQLQHF.

The chain is built from TRBV14 and TRBJ2-3, with 9 bases matching TRBD2. V was clipped by 2 bases and J by 7 bases; unmatched bases: 10. Germline CDR1 SGHDN, CDR2 FVKESK. The CDR3 runs to 16 residues. The CDR3 here is CASSQLAGTSSNTQYF. CDR3 nucleotide sequence: TGTGCCAGCAGCCAACTAGCGGGGACGTCTTCGAATACGCAGTATTTT. The variable domain in full, with the rest retrieved from reference TRBV14 and TRBJ2-3, is EAGVTQFPSHSVIEKGQTVTLRCDPISGHDNLYWYRRVMGKEIKFLLHFVKESKQDESGMPNNRFLAERTGGTYSTLKVQPAELEDSGVYFCASSQLAGTSSNTQYFGPGTRLTVL.

The chain has TRBV28 and TRBJ1-1; TRBD1 matches 7 bases. CDR1 and CDR2 (germline): MDHEN, SYDVKM. The ends lost 2 bases at V and 2 bases at J; junction bases unmatched: 5. The length of the CDR3 is 15 residues. The CDR3 nucleotides are TGTGCCAGCAGTTTAGGAGGGGGCGGAAACACTGAAGCTTTCTTT. As protein: CASSLGGGGNTEAFF.

This chain connects TRBV28 to TRBJ1-5; no reliable D call. The CDR3 length is 13 residues. Trimming removed 9 bases from V and 9 bases from J, with 18 bases in between. Looked up from germline, CDR1 is MDHEN and CDR2 is SYDVKM. CDR3 nucleotides: TGTGCCAGTAGACCGGCGGGGAATAGGCCCCAGCATTTT. Protein: CASRPAGNRPQHF.

Regarding this clone: Other DNA sequences in the same sample also yield this CDR3. The chain has TRBV5-1 and TRBJ1-2; D not certain. Germline-derived CDR1 and CDR2 are SGHRS and YFSETQ. Trimming pared 0 bases from V and 8 bases from J, leaving 11 bases between. The CDR3 runs to 13 residues. Here the CDR3 DNA reads TGCGCCAGCAGCTTGGCACTGGGAGAAGGCTACACCTTC. It codes for CASSLALGEGYTF. The whole variable domain, filled in from reference TRBV5-1 and TRBJ1-2, reads KAGVTQTPRYLIKTRGQQVTLSCSPISGHRSVSWYQQTPGQGLQFLFEYFSETQRNKGNFPGRFSGRQFSNSRSEMNVSTLELGDSALYLCASSLALGEGYTFGSGTRLTVV.

The V call is TRBV9, the J call TRBJ1-1; 7 nucleotides align to TRBD1. The germline V gene has CDR1 SGDLS and CDR2 YYNGEE. The CDR3 is 15 amino acids. Germline trimming cut 4 bases from V and 0 bases from J; bases unmatched to any gene: 6. The CDR3 is CASSIRQGLNTEAFF. The CDR3 DNA reads as TGTGCCAGCAGCATACGACAGGGACTGAACACTGAAGCTTTCTTT.

CDR3 bases: TGTGCCAGCAGATCAAGCGGTACAGATACGCAGTATTTT. Protein sequence: CASRSSGTDTQYF. The genes are TRBV7-3 and TRBJ2-3, with a tentative D call TRBD2 (5 bases). The CDR3 extends over 13 amino acids. V was clipped by 6 bases and J by 3 bases, with 10 bases between them. The germline V gene has CDR1 SGHTA and CDR2 FQGTGA. The full variable domain, its missing parts supplied by reference TRBV7-3 and TRBJ2-3, is GAGVSQTPSNKVTEKGKYVELRCDPISGHTALYWYRQSLGQGPEFLIYFQGTGAADDSGLPNDRFFAVRPEGSVSTLKIQRTERGDSAVYLCASRSSGTDTQYFGPGTRLTVL.

The rearrangement links TRBV6-5 to TRBJ1-2, with TRBD1 identical over 8 bases. The germline V gene has CDR1 MNHEY and CDR2 SVGAGI. The junction had 8 bases not matched to a gene; V was cut back by 6 bases and J by 5 bases. This CDR3 is built from 14 residues. CDR3 sequence (DNA): TGTGCCAGCAGGAGAGACAGGGGAACTTATGGCTACACCTTC. Translating gives CASRRDRGTYGYTF.

The chain combines TRBV6-1 with TRBJ2-7; no firm D call. CDR1 is MNHNS, CDR2 SASEGT, per germline. The ends were cut back, 0 bases at V and 1 base at J, with 7 bases in the middle. The CDR3 runs 14 residues. The CDR3 DNA sequence: TGTGCCAGCAGTGAAGCGCGTAGATCCTACGAGCAGTACTTC. It specifies CASSEARRSYEQYF.

The V gene is TRBV7-2, the J gene TRBJ1-2, with unresolved D. Germline V gene data show CDR1 as SGHTA and CDR2 as FQGNSA. The CDR3 is 11 residues long. Trimming stripped 3 bases from V and 7 bases from J, with 6 bases between. CDR3 nucleotides: TGTGCCAGCAGCTTTGAGGGTGGCTACACCTTC. Its protein is CASSFEGGYTF.

This clone was recorded at least ten times. V and J are TRBV11-3 and TRBJ2-3; maybe TRBD2 (6 bases). The germline V gene encodes CDR1 SGHNT and CDR2 YENEEA. Trimming removed 2 bases from V and 1 base from J, with 10 bases in between. The CDR3 is made up of 15 amino acids. The CDR3 sequence: CASSLWEEGTDTQYF. The CDR3 DNA reads as TGTGCCAGCAGCTTATGGGAGGAGGGCACAGATACGCAGTATTTT.

The chain employs TRBV5-1 and TRBJ2-5; the D gene is possibly TRBD2 (7 bases). Germline CDR1 and CDR2: SGHRS and YFSETQ. The V end lost 4 bases, the J end lost 3 bases, and 16 bases lay between the germline ends. CDR3 size: 15 residues. CDR3 amino acids: CASSRGAATKETQYF. CDR3 bases: TGCGCCAGCAGCCGGGGGGCTGCCACAAAAGAGACCCAGTACTTC.

This clone was recorded a few times. The chain links TRBV28 to TRBJ2-1; D possibly corresponds to TRBD2 (5 bases). The V end lost 5 bases, the J end lost 5 bases, and 13 bases lay between the germline ends. The CDR3 totals 14 residues. The germline CDR1 and CDR2 sequences are MDHEN and SYDVKM. The CDR3 nucleotides are TGTGCCAGCAGTCCACCATCGAGGGACAATGAGCAGTTCTTC. Amino acid sequence: CASSPPSRDNEQFF. Based on the CDR3 plus reference TRBV28 and TRBJ2-1, the full variable domain is DVKVTQSSRYLVKRTGEKVFLECVQDMDHENMFWYRQDPGLGLRLIYFSYDVKMKEKGDIPEGYSVSREKKERFSLILESASTNQTSMYLCASSPPSRDNEQFFGPGTRLTVL.

This chain links TRBV9 with TRBJ2-1, with unresolved D. Germline loops: CDR1 SGDLS, CDR2 YYNGEE. The V and J ends lost 1 base and 3 bases respectively, with 17 bases between them. The CDR3 contains 17 residues. The CDR3 DNA is TGTGCCAGCAGCGTAACTTTAGGTGGAGCTGGCTACAATGAGCAGTTCTTC. Amino acids: CASSVTLGGAGYNEQFF.

The CDR3 DNA is TGTGCCAGTGGAACCAGGGTTGGGGAAAACATTCAGTACTTC. This codes for CASGTRVGENIQYF. The V gene is TRBV19, the J gene TRBJ2-4, with a tentative D call TRBD1 (5 bases). The CDR3 contains 14 residues. The V end lost 8 bases, the J end lost 5 bases, and 16 bases lay between the germline ends. CDR1 and CDR2 (germline): LNHDA, SQIVND (reference sequence). Combining the CDR3 with reference TRBV19 and TRBJ2-4 gives the whole variable domain DGGITQSPKYLFRKEGQNVTLSCEQNLNHDAMYWYRQDPGQGLRLIYYSQIVNDFQKGDIAEGYSVSREKKESFPLTVTSAQKNPTAFYLCASGTRVGENIQYFGAGTRLSVL.

The chain couples TRBV19 to TRBJ1-2; D might be TRBD1 (6 bases). Germline-derived CDR1 and CDR2 are LNHDA and SQIVND (reference sequence). Trimming shortened V by 9 bases and J by 8 bases, and 22 bases separated the two germline ends. This CDR3 spans 14 amino acids. CDR3 in amino acids: CASLRQDLIGGYTF. CDR3 nucleotide sequence: TGTGCCAGCTTAAGACAGGACCTTATTGGGGGCTACACCTTC. The full variable domain, completed using reference TRBV19 and TRBJ1-2, is DGGITQSPKYLFRKEGQNVTLSCEQNLNHDAMYWYRQDPGQGLRLIYYSQIVNDFQKGDIAEGYSVSREKKESFPLTVTSAQKNPTAFYLCASLRQDLIGGYTFGSGTRLTVV.

V gene TRBV2 combines with J gene TRBJ1-4, with D maybe TRBD1 (6 bases). CDR1 is SNHLY and CDR2 is FYNNEI in the germline V gene. With 5 bases removed from V and 9 bases from J, the gap between germline ends came to 16 bases. The CDR3 spans 14 residues. CDR3 DNA: TGTGCCAGCAGTCCGACAGGCGGCCCTAAAAAACTGTTTTTT. Translated: CASSPTGGPKKLFF.

The rearrangement uses TRBV5-1 and TRBJ2-1; TRBD1 is a possible D gene (5 bases). Germline V gene lookup returns CDR1 SGHRS and CDR2 YFSETQ. The CDR3 has 15 residues. Trimming took off 0 bases at V and 3 bases at J, with 10 bases between the two ends. DNA of the CDR3: TGCGCCAGCAGCTTGGTGTCCCAGGGCTACAATGAGCAGTTCTTC. It specifies CASSLVSQGYNEQFF.

This clone was seen just once. The genes are TRBV10-3 and TRBJ1-2; D might be TRBD1 (6 bases). This CDR3 spans 13 amino acids. The ends were cut back, 6 bases at V and 4 bases at J, with 12 bases in the middle. From germline, CDR1 is ENHRY and CDR2 SYGVKD. As DNA, the CDR3 is TGTGCCATCAGCCGACAGGAGCTCTATGGCTACACCTTC. Encoded protein: CAISRQELYGYTF.

This clone was observed a single time. V usage is TRBV5-1 and J usage is TRBJ2-7; D possibly corresponds to TRBD1 (6 bases). Germline CDR1 SGHRS, CDR2 YFSETQ. The V and J ends lost 1 base and 3 bases respectively, with 11 bases between them. The CDR3 length is 14 residues. The chain's CDR3 is CASSLSGDHYEQYF. The CDR3 nucleotides are TGCGCCAGCAGCTTGTCAGGGGACCACTACGAGCAGTACTTC.